The clone carrying this T cell receptor beta chain was seen more than once but under ten times. Its antigen remains unidentified. With a J-beta primer mix and a sample-barcoded 5' primer, a second PCR ran roughly 6 to 11 cycles. TCRdb re-derived calls from the 5' RACE reads in MiXCR, one entry per CDR3 protein. The data hold roughly 1.9 million distinct CDR3 sequences, with about 39% observed a single time. This sample stems from a study of blood T cells in healthy people across ages. The V gene's germline CDR1 is MNHEY and CDR2 SVGAGI. Trimming shortened V by 3 bases and J by 2 bases, and 8 bases separated the two germline ends. CDR3 size: 13 residues. The study, taken as a whole, reports: Samples with more naive T cells showed higher observed beta diversity. Older age went with lower TCR beta diversity per million T cells, in a roughly linear way.

Sample: blood. This chain connects TRBV6-5 to TRBJ2-7, with D possibly being TRBD2 (5 bases). The origin of this receptor is a human donor in good health. The CDR3 bases are TGTGCCAGCAGTTATGGGGAGACCTACGAGCAGTACTTC. Translated: CASSYGETYEQYF.